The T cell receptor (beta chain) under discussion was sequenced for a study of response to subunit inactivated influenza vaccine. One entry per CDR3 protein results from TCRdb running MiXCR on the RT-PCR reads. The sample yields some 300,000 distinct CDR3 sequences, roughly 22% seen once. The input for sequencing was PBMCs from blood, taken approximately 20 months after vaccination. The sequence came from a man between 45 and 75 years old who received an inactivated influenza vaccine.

The CDR3 protein is CSATRLAGGRRDTQYF. The CDR3 region has the DNA TGCAGTGCTACCCGCTTAGCGGGGGGGCGTAGAGATACGCAGTATTTT. This chain connects TRBV20-1 to TRBJ2-3, with 11 nucleotides matching TRBD2. Germline loops: CDR1 DFQATT, CDR2 SNEGSKA (reference sequence). With V trimmed by 4 bases and J by 5 bases, 11 bases remained unmatched. The CDR3 length is 16 residues.